This TCR beta chain originates from a study of T cell changes during pregnancy in multiple sclerosis. The CDR3 has 13 residues. The germline gives CDR1 SGHTA, CDR2 FQGNSA. Trimming removed 7 bases from V and 5 bases from J, with 12 bases in between. TCRdb keeps only in-frame clones here, not all; method: immunoSEQ multiplex PCR. Among 30,000 to 40,000 clones listed, about 91% were seen once. Sequences were derived from CD4+ T cells from peripheral blood mononuclear cells, sampled in the third trimester of pregnancy. The chain combines TRBV7-2 with TRBJ1-5; D gene uncertain. The origin of this receptor is a female donor in good health, enrolled as a control in a pregnancy study. The CDR3 sequence is CASNPGRDQPQHF. The DNA for the CDR3 is TGTGCCAGCAACCCGGGGAGGGATCAGCCCCAGCATTTT.